Following are 14 T cell receptor beta chains from one sample sequenced in a study of human T cells and chemical hapten exposure. Time point meaning: pre-sensitization, week 0. Treatment specified: therapeutic diphenylcyclopropenone sensitization with weekly scalp DPC. TCRdb passed the RACE reads through MiXCR, listing each CDR3 protein once. Of under 300,000 distinct CDR3 sequences listed, almost 8% are singletons. The input for sequencing was whole blood, taken in connection with sensitization to the hapten diphenylcyclopropenone (DPC). The receptors shown here come from a man aged 18 to 35 with alopecia areata. Some clones in this sample may be carry-over from other donors' samples.

This chain's CDR3 is CASSLAYTGELFF. The CDR3, as DNA: TGTGCCAGCAGCTTAGCGTACACCGGGGAGCTGTTTTTT. V gene TRBV7-6 combines with J gene TRBJ2-2; D gene uncertain. The V end lost 0 bases, the J end lost 3 bases, and 2 bases lay between the germline ends. This CDR3 is built from 13 residues. Germline V CDR1 and CDR2: SGHVS, FNYEAQ.

This clonotype showed up just a few times. The chain uses TRBV10-3 and TRBJ2-1, with TRBD2 as a possible D gene (7 bases). CDR1 ENHRY and CDR2 SYGVKD come from the germline V gene. The CDR3 is 11 amino acids. The CDR3 is CAGGGLGEQFF. As DNA, the CDR3 is TGTGCGGGCGGGGGCCTTGGTGAGCAGTTCTTC.

In its sample, this clonotype was seen many times. V gene TRBV7-2 combines with J gene TRBJ2-1, with D hard to call. This CDR3 has 16 amino acids. The germline V and J ends were trimmed by 3 bases and 4 bases, with 16 bases remaining between them. Germline assignment: CDR1 SGHTA and CDR2 FQGNSA. The CDR3 DNA is TGTGCCAGCAGCTTTGAGGCCACGTCGGGTTACAATGAGCAGTTCTTC. This translates into CASSFEATSGYNEQFF. The full variable domain, with the rest looked up from reference TRBV7-2 and TRBJ2-1, is GAGVSQSPSNKVTEKGKDVELRCDPISGHTALYWYRQSLGQGLEFLIYFQGNSAPDKSGLPSDRFSAERTGGSVSTLTIQRTQQEDSAVYLCASSFEATSGYNEQFFGPGTRLTVL.

This clonotype was seen a handful of times. The V and J genes are TRBV28 and TRBJ2-3, with 8 bases identical to TRBD2. The CDR3 is 14 amino acids. With 6 bases clipped from V and 3 bases from J, the junction kept 5 bases outside the gene matches. Germline V gives CDR1 MDHEN, CDR2 SYDVKM. The CDR3 sequence is CASRSGGPTDTQYF. CDR3 sequence (DNA): TGTGCCAGCAGATCGGGGGGGCCGACAGATACGCAGTATTTT.

The chain joins TRBV24-1 to TRBJ2-3; 8 nucleotides align to TRBD1. From germline, CDR1 is KGHDR and CDR2 SFDVKD. The CDR3 has 13 residues. Trimming at V came to 7 bases and at J to 4 bases, leaving 3 bases not matched to a gene. The CDR3 region is CATRGRGPDTQYF. CDR3 bases: TGTGCCACCAGGGGCAGGGGGCCAGATACGCAGTATTTT.

This clonotype showed up just a few times. The chain carries TRBV4-3 and TRBJ1-1; maybe TRBD1 (5 bases). The V gene lost 0 bases and the J gene lost 10 bases, with 15 bases spanning the gap. The CDR3 covers 14 residues. Germline CDR1 LGHNA, CDR2 YSLEER. CDR3 in DNA: TGCGCCAGCAGCCAAGATTTAGGGGCAGCCAGAGCTTTCTTT. Translation: CASSQDLGAARAFF.

The V gene is TRBV7-2, the J gene TRBJ1-5, with D perhaps TRBD1 (5 bases). Trimming left V 1 base short and J 4 bases short, with 11 bases between. The length of the CDR3 is 15 residues. The germline CDR1 and CDR2 sequences are SGHTA and FQGNSA. CDR3 sequence reads: CASSLESRTNQPQHF. In nucleotides, the CDR3 is TGTGCCAGCAGCTTAGAATCCCGGACAAATCAGCCCCAGCATTTT.

The chain uses TRBV5-5 and TRBJ1-3; D is perhaps TRBD1 (5 bases). The CDR3 contains 15 residues. V dropped 4 bases and J dropped 0 bases, with 11 bases sitting between them. CDR1 is SGHKS and CDR2 is YYEKEE in the germline V gene (reference sequence). CDR3 sequence (DNA): TGTGCCAGCAGCATCCAGGGAGACTCTGGAAACACCATATATTTT. It encodes CASSIQGDSGNTIYF.

V is TRBV7-9 and J is TRBJ1-6; 7 bases are a match to TRBD1. Germline assignment: CDR1 SEHNR and CDR2 FQNEAQ (reference sequence). V lost 5 bases and J lost 0; bases outside the gene matches: 4. The CDR3 extends over 16 amino acids. The CDR3 DNA reads as TGTGCCAGCAGCCTGACAGGGATCTCCTATAATTCACCCCTCCACTTT. Encoded protein: CASSLTGISYNSPLHF. Using reference TRBV7-9 and TRBJ1-6 for the parts outside the CDR3, the full variable domain is DTGVSQNPRHKITKRGQNVTFRCDPISEHNRLYWYRQTLGQGPEFLTYFQNEAQLEKSRLLSDRFSAERPKGSFSTLEIQRTEQGDSAMYLCASSLTGISYNSPLHFGNGTRLTVT.

This clonotype was detected many times. This chain joins TRBV4-3 and TRBJ2-2; 10 bases align to TRBD1. The V and J ends lost 0 bases and 6 bases, in that order; junction bases with no gene match: 4. Germline values: CDR1 LGHNA, CDR2 YSLEER. This CDR3 has 16 residues. CDR3 DNA sequence: TGCGCCAGCAGCCAAGAGACAGGGGGCAGTGCCGGGGAGCTGTTTTTT. It yields the protein CASSQETGGSAGELFF.

The chain couples TRBV28 to TRBJ2-3, with D uncertain. Germline CDR1 reads MDHEN; CDR2 reads SYDVKM. Between the trimmed V and J ends, which lost 6 bases and 2 bases, there was a span of 15 bases. CDR3 length: 15 amino acids. Here the CDR3 reads CASSFQKAYTDTQYF. As DNA, the CDR3 is TGTGCCAGCAGCTTTCAAAAGGCATACACAGATACGCAGTATTTT.

This clonotype was detected ten times or more. The V call is TRBV11-2, the J call TRBJ2-2, with D possibly TRBD1 on 5 matching bases. V was pared by 5 bases and J by 6 bases, with 10 bases between. The CDR3 is 13 residues long. CDR1 SGHAT and CDR2 FQNNGV come from the germline V gene. The CDR3 DNA reads as TGTGCCAGCAGCCTTCAGGGCGCCGGGGAGCTGTTTTTT. The encoded protein is CASSLQGAGELFF. The variable domain in full, completed from reference TRBV11-2 and TRBJ2-2, reads EAGVAQSPRYKIIEKRQSVAFWCNPISGHATLYWYQQILGQGPKLLIQFQNNGVVDDSQLPKDRFSAERLKGVDSTLKIQPAKLEDSAVYLCASSLQGAGELFFGEGSRLTVL.

The table lists this clonotype with a few counts. J is TRBJ2-1 and V is TRBV11-3; D unclear. The V gene lost 1 base and the J gene lost 9 bases, with 13 bases spanning the gap. The germline V gene encodes CDR1 SGHNT and CDR2 YENEEA. The CDR3 loop spans 14 amino acids. In DNA form, the CDR3 reads TGTGCCAGCAGCTTAGTTGTAGGCGCAGCTGAGCAGTTCTTC. Amino acids: CASSLVVGAAEQFF.

This clonotype has only a few counts. V usage is TRBV20-1 and J usage is TRBJ1-2, with D uncertain. The CDR3 runs 13 residues. In germline, CDR1 is DFQATT, CDR2 SNEGSKA (reference sequence). Between the trimmed V and J ends, which lost 6 bases and 2 bases, there was a span of 13 bases. CDR3 amino acids: CSAIQFLNYGYTF. CDR3 DNA: TGCAGTGCGATACAGTTTTTAAACTATGGCTACACCTTC.